These 4 T cell receptor beta chains came from one sample sequenced in a study of shared clonotypes between healthy human individuals. The assay was immunoSEQ multiplex PCR, and TCRdb's table has in-frame clones only and misses some. The sample carries 450,000 to 600,000 clones, less than 85% recorded once. Source material: PBMCs. The receptors were gathered from a woman in her thirties or forties in good health. Some clones in this sample may be carry-over from other donors' samples.

The chain has TRBV15 and TRBJ1-5, with TRBD1 matching over 8 bases. The CDR3 has 15 residues. V was pared by 5 bases and J by 0 bases, with 3 bases of the junction left unmatched. CDR1 and CDR2 (germline): LNHNV, YYDKDF (reference sequence). The CDR3 spells CATSVDRGSNQPQHF. DNA for the CDR3: TGTGCCACCAGCGTCGACAGGGGTAGCAATCAGCCCCAGCATTTT.

The sample holds a few counts of this clone. The chain has TRBV30 and TRBJ2-3, with D perhaps matching TRBD2 (6 bases). V lost 3 bases to trimming and J lost 1 base, with 14 bases between them. The CDR3 length is 15 residues. Germline loops: CDR1 GTSNPN, CDR2 SVGIG (reference sequence). CDR3 loop: CAWRGGRGRTDTQYF. The CDR3 DNA follows: TGTGCCTGGAGGGGGGGTCGCGGCCGCACAGATACGCAGTATTTT.

The chain recombines TRBV7-9 with TRBJ2-3; the D gene is possibly TRBD2 (6 bases). The CDR3 totals 15 residues. With 5 bases removed from V and 4 bases from J, the gap between germline ends came to 16 bases. Germline V gives CDR1 SEHNR, CDR2 FQNEAQ (reference sequence). CDR3 amino acids: CASSRGVAEADTQYF. CDR3 bases: TGTGCCAGCAGCCGAGGAGTAGCGGAAGCAGATACGCAGTATTTT.

This chain uses TRBV2 with TRBJ2-2; 8 nucleotides agree with TRBD2. CDR1 and CDR2 (germline): SNHLY, FYNNEI. The V segment lost 8 bases and the J segment 4 bases; nucleotides outside the gene matches: 6. The CDR3 is 14 amino acids. The CDR3 DNA sequence: TGTGCCAGCCAGCGGGAGTCGGCCACCGGGGAGCTGTTTTTT. Protein sequence: CASQRESATGELFF.